This T cell receptor (beta chain) was retrieved from a study of CD8 T cells in Susac syndrome. Germline trimming cut 6 bases from V and 2 bases from J; bases unmatched to any gene: 3. The CDR3 is 13 residues long. The V gene's germline CDR1 is MNHNS and CDR2 SASEGT. The RNA, roughly 0.5 to 1 ug, was put through reverse transcription using random hexamers. TCRdb itself ran the immunoSEQ multiplex PCR reads through MiXCR, one entry per CDR3 protein. The data hold about 140,000 distinct CDR3 sequences, with 85% to 95% observed a single time. V gene TRBV6-1 combines with J gene TRBJ2-5, with 7 bases that match TRBD1. Specimen: CD4+ T cells from PBMCs. The TCR sequence derives from a human donor with multiple sclerosis. CDR3 protein: CASSLDRQETQYF. In nucleotides, the CDR3 is TGTGCCAGCAGCTTGGACAGGCAAGAGACCCAGTACTTC.